This T cell receptor beta chain is from a study of blood T cells in healthy people across ages. Notes on the study in general: Possibly, changes in expanded clonotypes were confounded because donor CMV status was unknown. As naive T cell percentage varied, TCR beta diversity correlated strongly with it.

Caucasian, healthy and from Russia, the donors were aged between 6 and 90. Donors each provided about 10 milliliters of peripheral blood. A note on this clonotype: No antigen is known for it.

A second PCR, run for about 6 to 11 cycles, used a sample-barcoded 5' primer plus a J-beta primer mix. One entry per CDR3 protein, called by TCRdb with MiXCR from the 5' RACE reads. The table has about 780,000 distinct CDR3 sequences, 46% seen once. The CDR3 runs 11 residues. V dropped 7 bases and J dropped 5 bases, with 9 bases sitting between them. The germline V gene has CDR1 MNHEY and CDR2 SVGAGI. This TCR was sampled from a man older than 75 in good health. Sequencing used blood. The chain recombines TRBV6-5 with TRBJ2-7; the D gene is possibly TRBD2 (5 bases). In nucleotides, the CDR3 is TGTGCCAGCAAAGGGAGCCACGAGCAGTACTTC. This encodes CASKGSHEQYF.